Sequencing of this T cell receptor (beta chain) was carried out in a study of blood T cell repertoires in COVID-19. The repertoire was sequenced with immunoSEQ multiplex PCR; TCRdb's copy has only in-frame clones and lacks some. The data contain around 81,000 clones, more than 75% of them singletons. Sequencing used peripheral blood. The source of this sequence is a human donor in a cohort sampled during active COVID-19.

This chain's CDR3 is CASSPGQRSTPHYGYTF. In DNA form, the CDR3 reads TGCGCCAGCAGCCCCGGACAGCGCTCGACTCCCCACTATGGCTACACCTTC. The chain uses TRBV4-1 and TRBJ1-2; TRBD1 might be the D (6 bases). Germline CDR1 and CDR2: MGHRA and YSYEKL. The V and J ends lost 4 bases and 3 bases respectively, with 21 bases between them. The CDR3 has 17 residues.